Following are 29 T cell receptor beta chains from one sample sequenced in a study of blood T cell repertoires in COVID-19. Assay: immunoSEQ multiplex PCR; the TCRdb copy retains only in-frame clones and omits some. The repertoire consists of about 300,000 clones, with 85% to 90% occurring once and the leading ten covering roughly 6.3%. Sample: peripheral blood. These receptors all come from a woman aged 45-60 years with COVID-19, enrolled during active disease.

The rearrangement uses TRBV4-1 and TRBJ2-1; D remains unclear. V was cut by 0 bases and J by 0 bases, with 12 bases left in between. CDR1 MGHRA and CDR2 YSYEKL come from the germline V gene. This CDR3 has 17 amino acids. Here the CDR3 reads CASSQDPPFSSYNEQFF. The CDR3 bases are TGCGCCAGCAGCCAAGATCCGCCCTTCAGCTCCTACAATGAGCAGTTCTTC.

This CDR3 reads CASSLGSGGNGYTF. For the CDR3, the DNA is TGTGCCAGCAGCTTAGGGAGCGGGGGCAATGGCTACACCTTC. The J gene is TRBJ1-2, the V gene TRBV7-9; TRBD1 might be the D (6 bases). V was cut by 1 base and J by 6 bases, with 12 bases left in between. Germline-derived CDR1 and CDR2 are SEHNR and FQNEAQ (reference sequence). The length of the CDR3 is 14 residues.

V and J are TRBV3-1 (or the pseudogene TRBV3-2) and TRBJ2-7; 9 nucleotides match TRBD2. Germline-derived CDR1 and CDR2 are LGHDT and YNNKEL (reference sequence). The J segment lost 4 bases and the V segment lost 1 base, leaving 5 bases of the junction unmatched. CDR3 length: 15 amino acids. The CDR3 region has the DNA TGTGCCAGCAGCCAAGCAGGCGCGGGAGGGTACGAGCAGTACTTC. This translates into CASSQAGAGGYEQYF.

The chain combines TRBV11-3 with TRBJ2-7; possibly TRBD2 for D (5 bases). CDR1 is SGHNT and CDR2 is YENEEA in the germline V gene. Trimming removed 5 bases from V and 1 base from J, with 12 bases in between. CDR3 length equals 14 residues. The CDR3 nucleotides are TGTGCCAGCAGCCCTAAGCGGCTGTCCTACGAGCAGTACTTC. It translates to CASSPKRLSYEQYF.

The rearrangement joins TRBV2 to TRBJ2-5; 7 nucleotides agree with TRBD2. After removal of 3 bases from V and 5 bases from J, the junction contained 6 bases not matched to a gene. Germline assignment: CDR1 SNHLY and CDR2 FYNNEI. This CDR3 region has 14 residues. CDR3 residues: CASSEGTSAETQYF. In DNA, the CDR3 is TGTGCCAGCAGTGAGGGTACTAGCGCTGAGACCCAGTACTTC.

The CDR3 loop is CASSRGQGNEQYF. DNA for the CDR3: TGTGCCAGTAGTAGGGGACAGGGGAACGAGCAGTACTTC. The V and J genes are TRBV19 and TRBJ2-7; TRBD1 matches 10 bases. The CDR3 is 13 residues long. Germline CDR1 and CDR2: LNHDA and SQIVND (reference sequence). V lost 4 bases and J lost 5; bases outside the gene matches: 2. Full variable domain (rest looked up from reference TRBV19 and TRBJ2-7): DGGITQSPKYLFRKEGQNVTLSCEQNLNHDAMYWYRQDPGQGLRLIYYSQIVNDFQKGDIAEGYSVSREKKESFPLTVTSAQKNPTAFYLCASSRGQGNEQYFGPGTRLTVT.

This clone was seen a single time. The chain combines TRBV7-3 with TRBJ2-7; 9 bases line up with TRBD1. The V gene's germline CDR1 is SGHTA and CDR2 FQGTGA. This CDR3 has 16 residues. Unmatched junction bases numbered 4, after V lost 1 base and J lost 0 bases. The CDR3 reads CASSLRGQGLSYEQYF. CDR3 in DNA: TGTGCCAGCAGCTTAAGGGGACAGGGCCTCTCCTACGAGCAGTACTTC.

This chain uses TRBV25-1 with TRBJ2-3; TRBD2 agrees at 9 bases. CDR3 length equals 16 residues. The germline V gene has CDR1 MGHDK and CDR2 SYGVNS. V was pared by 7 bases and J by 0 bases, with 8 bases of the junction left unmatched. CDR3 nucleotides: TGTGCCAGCACAGGCGGGAGGGGGTTTAGCACAGATACGCAGTATTTT. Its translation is CASTGGRGFSTDTQYF.

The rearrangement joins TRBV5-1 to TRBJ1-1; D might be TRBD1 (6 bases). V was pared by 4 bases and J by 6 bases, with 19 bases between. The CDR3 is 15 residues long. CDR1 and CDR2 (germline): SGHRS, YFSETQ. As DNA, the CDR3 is TGCGCCAGCAGCCCTACTACAGGGCCCCTCTCTGAAGCTTTCTTT. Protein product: CASSPTTGPLSEAFF.

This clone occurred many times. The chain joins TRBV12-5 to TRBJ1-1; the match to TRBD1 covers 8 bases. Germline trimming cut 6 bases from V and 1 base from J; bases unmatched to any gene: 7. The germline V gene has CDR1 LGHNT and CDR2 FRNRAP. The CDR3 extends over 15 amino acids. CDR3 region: CASGHDRGPNTEAFF. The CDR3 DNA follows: TGTGCTAGTGGACACGACAGGGGTCCGAACACTGAAGCTTTCTTT.

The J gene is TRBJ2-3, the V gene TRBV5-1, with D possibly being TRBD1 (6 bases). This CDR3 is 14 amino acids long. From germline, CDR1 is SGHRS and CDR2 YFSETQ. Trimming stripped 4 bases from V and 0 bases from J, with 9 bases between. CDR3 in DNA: TGCGCCAGCAGCCAGGGACATAGCACAGATACGCAGTATTTT. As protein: CASSQGHSTDTQYF.

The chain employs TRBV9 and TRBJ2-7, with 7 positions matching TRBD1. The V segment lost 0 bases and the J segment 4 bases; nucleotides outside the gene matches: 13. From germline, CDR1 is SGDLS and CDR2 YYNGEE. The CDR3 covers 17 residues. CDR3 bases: TGTGCCAGCAGCGTAGGGAAGGGGGCAAGTCAAGGGTACGAGCAGTACTTC. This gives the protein CASSVGKGASQGYEQYF.

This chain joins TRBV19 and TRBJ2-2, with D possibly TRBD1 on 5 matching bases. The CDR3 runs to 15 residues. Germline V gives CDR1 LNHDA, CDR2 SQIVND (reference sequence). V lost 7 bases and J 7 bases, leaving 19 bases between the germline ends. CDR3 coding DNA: TGTGCCAGTACCAAACCCCATGCTCAGGGCGGGGAGCTGTTTTTT. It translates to CASTKPHAQGGELFF.

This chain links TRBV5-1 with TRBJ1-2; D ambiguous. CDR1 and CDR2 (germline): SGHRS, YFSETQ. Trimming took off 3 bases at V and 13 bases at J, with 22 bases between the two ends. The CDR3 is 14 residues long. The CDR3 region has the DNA TGCGCCAGCAGCTCCGACTCCGGGATCAATAGGAGCACCTTC. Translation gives CASSSDSGINRSTF. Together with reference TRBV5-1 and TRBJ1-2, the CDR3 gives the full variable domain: KAGVTQTPRYLIKTRGQQVTLSCSPISGHRSVSWYQQTPGQGLQFLFEYFSETQRNKGNFPGRFSGRQFSNSRSEMNVSTLELGDSALYLCASSSDSGINRSTFGSGTRLTVV.

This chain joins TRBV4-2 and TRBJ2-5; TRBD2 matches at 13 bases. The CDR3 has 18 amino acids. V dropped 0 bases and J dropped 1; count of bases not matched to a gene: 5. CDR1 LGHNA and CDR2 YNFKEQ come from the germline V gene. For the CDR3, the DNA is TGTGCCAGCAGCCAAGAACTAGCGGGAGGGCCCTCCCAAGAGACCCAGTACTTC. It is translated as CASSQELAGGPSQETQYF.

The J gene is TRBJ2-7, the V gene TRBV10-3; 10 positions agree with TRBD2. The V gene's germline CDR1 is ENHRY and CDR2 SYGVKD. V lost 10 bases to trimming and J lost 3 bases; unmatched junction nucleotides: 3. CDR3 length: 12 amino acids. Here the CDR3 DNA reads TGTGCCACAGGACTAGCGGACTACGAGCAGTACTTC. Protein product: CATGLADYEQYF.

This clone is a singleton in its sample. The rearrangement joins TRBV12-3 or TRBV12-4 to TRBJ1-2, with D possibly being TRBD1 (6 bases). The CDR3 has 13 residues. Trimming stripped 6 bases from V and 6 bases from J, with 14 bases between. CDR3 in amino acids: CASRSTGSDGYTF. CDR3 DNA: TGTGCCAGCAGATCTACAGGGTCGGATGGCTACACCTTC.

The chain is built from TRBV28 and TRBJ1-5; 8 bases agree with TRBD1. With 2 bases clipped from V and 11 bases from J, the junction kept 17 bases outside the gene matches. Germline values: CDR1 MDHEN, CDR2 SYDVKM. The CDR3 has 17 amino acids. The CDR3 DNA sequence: TGTGCCAGCAGTTTAGATTTCCGACAGGGGCCCTTCAAGGCCCAGCATTTT. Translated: CASSLDFRQGPFKAQHF.

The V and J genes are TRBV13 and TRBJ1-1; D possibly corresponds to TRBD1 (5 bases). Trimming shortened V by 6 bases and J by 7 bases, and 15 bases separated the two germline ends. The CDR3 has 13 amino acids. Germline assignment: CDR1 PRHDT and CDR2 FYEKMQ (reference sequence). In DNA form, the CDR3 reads TGTGCCAGCAGGTTCCAGGGCGGCTATGAAGCTTTCTTT. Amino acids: CASRFQGGYEAFF.

DNA for the CDR3: TGTGCCAGTAGTGTAGCGGGAGGGATAAGGGCTGAGCAGTTCTTC. This translates into CASSVAGGIRAEQFF. This chain connects TRBV19 to TRBJ2-1, with 11 bases that match TRBD2. Germline CDR1 is LNHDA and CDR2 is SQIVND (reference sequence). The CDR3 runs 15 residues. Germline trimming cut 5 bases from V and 9 bases from J; bases unmatched to any gene: 9.

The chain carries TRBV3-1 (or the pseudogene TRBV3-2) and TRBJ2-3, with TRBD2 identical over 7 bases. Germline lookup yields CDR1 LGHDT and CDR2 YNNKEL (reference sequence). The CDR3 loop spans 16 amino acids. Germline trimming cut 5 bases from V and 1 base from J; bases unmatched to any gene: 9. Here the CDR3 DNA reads TGTGCCAGCAGCTACTCGGGGAGGGGTCGCACAGATACGCAGTATTTT. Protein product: CASSYSGRGRTDTQYF.

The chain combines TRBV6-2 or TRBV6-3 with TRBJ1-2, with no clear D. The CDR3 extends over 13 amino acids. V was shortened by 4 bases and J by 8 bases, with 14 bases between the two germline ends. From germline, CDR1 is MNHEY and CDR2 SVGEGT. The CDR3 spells CASSSRIEEGYTF. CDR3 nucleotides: TGTGCCAGCAGTTCTCGGATTGAGGAAGGCTACACCTTC.

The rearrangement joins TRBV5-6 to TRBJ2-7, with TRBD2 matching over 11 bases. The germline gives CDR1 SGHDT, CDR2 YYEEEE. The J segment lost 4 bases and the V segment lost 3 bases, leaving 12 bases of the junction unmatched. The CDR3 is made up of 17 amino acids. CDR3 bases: TGTGCCAGCAGCTCCTATATTTTAGCGGGAGGGGGGTACGAGCAGTACTTC. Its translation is CASSSYILAGGGYEQYF.

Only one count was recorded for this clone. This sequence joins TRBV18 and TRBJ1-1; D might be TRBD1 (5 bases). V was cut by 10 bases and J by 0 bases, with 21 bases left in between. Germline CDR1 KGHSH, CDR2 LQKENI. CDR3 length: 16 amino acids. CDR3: CATTKLAGELNTEAFF. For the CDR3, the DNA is TGTGCCACCACCAAGCTTGCGGGGGAATTGAACACTGAAGCTTTCTTT.

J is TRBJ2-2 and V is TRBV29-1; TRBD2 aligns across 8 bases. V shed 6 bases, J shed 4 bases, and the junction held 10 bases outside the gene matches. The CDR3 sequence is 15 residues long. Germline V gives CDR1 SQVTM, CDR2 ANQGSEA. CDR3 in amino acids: CSVGGASGPTGELFF. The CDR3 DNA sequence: TGCAGCGTGGGGGGAGCTAGCGGGCCCACCGGGGAGCTGTTTTTT.

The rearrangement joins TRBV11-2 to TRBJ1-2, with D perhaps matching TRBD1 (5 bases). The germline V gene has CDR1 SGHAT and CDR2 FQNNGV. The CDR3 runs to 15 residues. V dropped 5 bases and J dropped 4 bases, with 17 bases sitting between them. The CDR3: CASSPGFRGIYGYTF. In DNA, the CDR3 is TGTGCCAGCAGCCCAGGCTTTCGGGGGATCTATGGCTACACCTTC.

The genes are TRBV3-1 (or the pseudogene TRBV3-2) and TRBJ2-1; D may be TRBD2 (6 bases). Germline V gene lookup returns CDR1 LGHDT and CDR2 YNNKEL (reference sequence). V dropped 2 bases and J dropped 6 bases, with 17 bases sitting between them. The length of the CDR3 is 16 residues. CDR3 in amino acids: CASSQILASMTNEQFF. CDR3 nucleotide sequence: TGTGCCAGCAGCCAAATACTAGCATCAATGACCAATGAGCAGTTCTTC.

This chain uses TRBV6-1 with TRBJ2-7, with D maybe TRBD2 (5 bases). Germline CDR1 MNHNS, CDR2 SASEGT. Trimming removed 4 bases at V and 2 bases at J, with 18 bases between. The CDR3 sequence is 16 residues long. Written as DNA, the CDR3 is TGTGCCAGCAGTGCTTCTCTGGGCAGCGGACCCTACGAGCAGTACTTC. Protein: CASSASLGSGPYEQYF.

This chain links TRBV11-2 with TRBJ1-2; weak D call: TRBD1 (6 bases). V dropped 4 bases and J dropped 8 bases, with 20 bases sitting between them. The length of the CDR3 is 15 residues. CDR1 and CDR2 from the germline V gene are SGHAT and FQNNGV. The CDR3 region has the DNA TGTGCCAGCAGCTACTCTGGGGGCGGATTGGGAGGCTACACCTTC. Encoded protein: CASSYSGGGLGGYTF.